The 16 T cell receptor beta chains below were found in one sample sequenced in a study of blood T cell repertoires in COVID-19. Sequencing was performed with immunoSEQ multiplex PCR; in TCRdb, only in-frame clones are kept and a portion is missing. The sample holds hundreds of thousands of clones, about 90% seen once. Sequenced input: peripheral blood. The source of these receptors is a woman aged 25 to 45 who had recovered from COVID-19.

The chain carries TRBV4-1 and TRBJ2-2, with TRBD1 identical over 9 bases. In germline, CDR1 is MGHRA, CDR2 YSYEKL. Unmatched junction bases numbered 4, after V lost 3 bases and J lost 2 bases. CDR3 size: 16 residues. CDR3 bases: TGCGCCAGCAGCCATACACAGGGGGCAAACACCGGGGAGCTGTTTTTT. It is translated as CASSHTQGANTGELFF.

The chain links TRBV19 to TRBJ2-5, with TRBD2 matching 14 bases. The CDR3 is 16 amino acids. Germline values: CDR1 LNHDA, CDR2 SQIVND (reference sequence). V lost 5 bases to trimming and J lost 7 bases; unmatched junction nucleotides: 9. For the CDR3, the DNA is TGTGCCAGTAGTGCCCGACTAGCGGGGGGGCGGGGGACCCAGTACTTC. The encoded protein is CASSARLAGGRGTQYF.

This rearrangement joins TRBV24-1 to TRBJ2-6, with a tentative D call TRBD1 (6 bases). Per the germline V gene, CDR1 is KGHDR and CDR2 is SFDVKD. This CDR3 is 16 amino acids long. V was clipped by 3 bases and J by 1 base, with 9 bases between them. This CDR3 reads CATSDPTGSGANVLTF. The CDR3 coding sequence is TGTGCCACCAGTGATCCAACAGGGTCTGGGGCCAACGTCCTGACTTTC.

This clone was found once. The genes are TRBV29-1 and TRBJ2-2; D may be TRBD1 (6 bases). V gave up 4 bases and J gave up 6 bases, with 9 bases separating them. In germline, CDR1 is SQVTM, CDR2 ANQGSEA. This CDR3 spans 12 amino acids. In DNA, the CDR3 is TGCAGCGTTGTGGGGGCTGCCGGGGAGCTGTTTTTT. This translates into CSVVGAAGELFF.

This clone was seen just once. CDR3 in amino acids: CASSTGLTAYNEQFF. The CDR3 coding sequence is TGTGCCAGTAGTACGGGACTCACTGCCTACAATGAGCAGTTCTTC. V usage is TRBV19 and J usage is TRBJ2-1; a possible D gene is TRBD2 (6 bases). The CDR3 totals 15 residues. The germline V gene has CDR1 LNHDA and CDR2 SQIVND (reference sequence). V dropped 4 bases and J dropped 2 bases, with 12 bases sitting between them.

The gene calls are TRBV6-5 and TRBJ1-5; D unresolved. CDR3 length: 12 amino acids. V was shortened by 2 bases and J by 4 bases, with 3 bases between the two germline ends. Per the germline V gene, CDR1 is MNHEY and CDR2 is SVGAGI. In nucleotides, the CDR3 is TGTGCCAGCAGTTACCGTAATCAGCCCCAGCATTTT. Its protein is CASSYRNQPQHF.

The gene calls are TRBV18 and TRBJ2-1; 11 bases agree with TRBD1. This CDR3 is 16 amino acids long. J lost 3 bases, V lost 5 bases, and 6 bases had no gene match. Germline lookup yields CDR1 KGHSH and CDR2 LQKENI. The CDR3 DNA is TGTGCCAGCTCAGCGTCCGGGACAGGGGGCTACAATGAGCAGTTCTTC. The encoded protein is CASSASGTGGYNEQFF.

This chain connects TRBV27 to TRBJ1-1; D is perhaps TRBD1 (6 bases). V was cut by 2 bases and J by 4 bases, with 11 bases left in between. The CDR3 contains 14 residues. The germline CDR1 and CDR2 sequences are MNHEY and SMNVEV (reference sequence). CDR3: CASSLQGITTEAFF. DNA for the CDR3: TGTGCCAGCAGTTTACAGGGGATCACCACTGAAGCTTTCTTT.

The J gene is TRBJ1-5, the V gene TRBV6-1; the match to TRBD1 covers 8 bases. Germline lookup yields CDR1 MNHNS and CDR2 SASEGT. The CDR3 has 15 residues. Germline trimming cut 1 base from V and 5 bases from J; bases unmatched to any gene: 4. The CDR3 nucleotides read TGTGCCAGCAGTGAAGGGACAGGGTTGTATCAGCCCCAGCATTTT. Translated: CASSEGTGLYQPQHF.

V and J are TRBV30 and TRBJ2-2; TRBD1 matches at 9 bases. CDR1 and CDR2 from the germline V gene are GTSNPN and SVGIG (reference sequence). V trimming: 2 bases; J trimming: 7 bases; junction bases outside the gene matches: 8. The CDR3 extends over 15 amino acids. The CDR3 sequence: CAWSTPRTGVGELFF. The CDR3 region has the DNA TGTGCCTGGAGTACACCGAGGACAGGGGTCGGGGAGCTGTTTTTT.

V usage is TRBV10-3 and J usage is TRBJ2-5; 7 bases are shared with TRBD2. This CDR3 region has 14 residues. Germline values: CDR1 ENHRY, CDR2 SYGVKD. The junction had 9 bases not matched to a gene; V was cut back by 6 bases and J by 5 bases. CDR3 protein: CAIRTTSREETQYF. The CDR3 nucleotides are TGTGCCATCAGGACGACTAGCCGGGAGGAGACCCAGTACTTC.

CDR3 in DNA: TGTGCCAGCAGCGGAGTGGGGGGGCGGTTACTAGCATCCTACAATGAGCAGTTCTTC. Encoded protein: CASSGVGGRLLASYNEQFF. The genes are TRBV28 and TRBJ2-1, with D tentatively TRBD2 (7 bases). V was clipped by 6 bases and J by 1 base, with 25 bases between them. This CDR3 comprises 19 residues. Germline V gene data show CDR1 as MDHEN and CDR2 as SYDVKM.

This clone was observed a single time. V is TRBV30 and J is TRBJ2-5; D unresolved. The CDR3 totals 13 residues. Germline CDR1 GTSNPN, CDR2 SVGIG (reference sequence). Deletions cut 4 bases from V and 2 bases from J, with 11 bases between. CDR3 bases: TGTGCCTGGACCTCCTTCCGGCAAGAGACCCAGTACTTC. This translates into CAWTSFRQETQYF.

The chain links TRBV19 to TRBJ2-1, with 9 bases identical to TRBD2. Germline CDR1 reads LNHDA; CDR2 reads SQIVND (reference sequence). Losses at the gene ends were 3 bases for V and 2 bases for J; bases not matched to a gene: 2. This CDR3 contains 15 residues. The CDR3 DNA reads TGTGCCAGTAGTATGCGGGGGGGCCCCTACAATGAGCAGTTCTTC. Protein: CASSMRGGPYNEQFF.

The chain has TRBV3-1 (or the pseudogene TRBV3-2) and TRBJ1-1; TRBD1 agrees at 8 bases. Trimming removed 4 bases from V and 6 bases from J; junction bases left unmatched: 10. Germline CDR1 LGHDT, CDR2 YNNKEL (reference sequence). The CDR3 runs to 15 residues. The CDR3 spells CASSRESTGASEAFF. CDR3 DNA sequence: TGTGCCAGCAGCCGAGAATCGACAGGGGCTTCTGAAGCTTTCTTT.

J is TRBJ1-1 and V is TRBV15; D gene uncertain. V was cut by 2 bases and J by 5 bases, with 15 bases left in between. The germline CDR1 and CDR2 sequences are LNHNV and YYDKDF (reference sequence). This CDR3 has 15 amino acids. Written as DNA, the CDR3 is TGTGCCACCAGCAGACCGAACGTCGCGTATACTGAAGCTTTCTTT. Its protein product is CATSRPNVAYTEAFF.